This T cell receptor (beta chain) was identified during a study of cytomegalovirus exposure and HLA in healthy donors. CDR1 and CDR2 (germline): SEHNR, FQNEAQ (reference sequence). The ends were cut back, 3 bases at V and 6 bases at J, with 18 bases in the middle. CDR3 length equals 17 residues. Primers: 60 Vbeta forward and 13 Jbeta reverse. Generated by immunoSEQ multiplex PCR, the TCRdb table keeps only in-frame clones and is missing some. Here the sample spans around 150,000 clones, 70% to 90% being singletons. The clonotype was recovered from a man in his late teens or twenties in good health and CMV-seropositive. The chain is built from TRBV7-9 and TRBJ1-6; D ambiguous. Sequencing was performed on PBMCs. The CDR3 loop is CASSFRPGEDLNSPLHF. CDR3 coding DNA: TGTGCCAGCAGCTTCCGGCCGGGAGAGGATCTTAATTCACCCCTCCACTTT.